The present T cell receptor (beta chain) was sequenced within a study of shared clonotypes between healthy human individuals. Study-level points and caveats: Sharing across four donors was highest in naive CD4 (around 5%) and lowest in memory CD8 (0.4%).

This table comes from immunoSEQ multiplex PCR, and its TCRdb copy is limited to in-frame clones, with some not included. Of around 1.9 million clones listed, about 93% are singletons. Concerning this clone itself: What it binds is unknown.

The naive CD8 subset, CD45RO-negative cells positively selected for CCR7, excluded terminally differentiated effector memory CD45RA+ cells. All donors were healthy HIV-negative adults lacking recent acute infections or vaccinations. The germline CDR1 and CDR2 sequences are SNHLY and FYNNEI. The CDR3 runs 15 residues. Trimming cost V 1 base and J 5 bases; bases outside gene matches: 7. Sequencing was performed on naive CD8+ T cells from PBMCs. This clonotype originated in a man aged 18 to 29 in good health. Some clones in this sample may be carry-over from other donors' samples. The chain combines TRBV2 with TRBJ1-1; TRBD1 matches at 7 bases. DNA of the CDR3: TGTGCCAGCAGTGAAGGACAGGGAGGGCATACTGAAGCTTTCTTT. It translates to CASSEGQGGHTEAFF.